Presented here are 18 T cell receptor beta chains from one specimen sequenced in a study of shared clonotypes between healthy human individuals. Profiled with immunoSEQ multiplex PCR; TCRdb holds only in-frame clones, not every one. The table has 650,000 to 750,000 clones, about 78% seen once. Material for sequencing was memory CD4+ T cells sorted from blood. Described subset: CD45RA-negative fraction. These receptors all come from a woman aged 25-40 years in good health.

This chain connects TRBV2 to TRBJ1-2; D might be TRBD1 (6 bases). This CDR3 comprises 16 residues. Per germline, CDR1 SNHLY and CDR2 FYNNEI. V shed 6 bases and J shed 4 bases, with 21 bases lying between them. The CDR3 loop is CASSLNDHGGGYGYTF. The DNA for the CDR3 is TGTGCCAGCAGCTTAAATGATCATGGGGGCGGCTATGGCTACACCTTC.

The rearrangement links TRBV10-1 to TRBJ1-2; D possibly corresponds to TRBD1 (6 bases). The germline CDR1 and CDR2 sequences are WNHNN and SYGVQD (reference sequence). This CDR3 region has 14 residues. Trimming pared 2 bases from V and 7 bases from J, leaving 14 bases between. The DNA for the CDR3 is TGCGCCAGCAGTGAGAGGGGGAGGGCGTCTGGCTACACCTTC. Translation gives CASSERGRASGYTF.

The rearrangement links TRBV27 to TRBJ2-7; D possibly corresponds to TRBD1 (6 bases). V lost 6 bases and J 2 bases, leaving 17 bases between the germline ends. There are 15 residues in the CDR3. The germline CDR1 and CDR2 sequences are MNHEY and SMNVEV (reference sequence). The CDR3 DNA is TGTGCCAGCAGGACCTTCAGGGGCCGGACCTACGAGCAGTACTTC. As protein: CASRTFRGRTYEQYF.

The chain couples TRBV27 to TRBJ2-1, with TRBD2 matching 9 bases. V trimming: 5 bases; J trimming: 3 bases; junction bases outside the gene matches: 5. CDR1 is MNHEY and CDR2 is SMNVEV in the germline V gene (reference sequence). The CDR3 has 15 amino acids. The CDR3 reads CASSPGLANYNEQFF. DNA for the CDR3: TGTGCCAGCAGTCCAGGACTAGCGAACTACAATGAGCAGTTCTTC.

The chain carries TRBV29-1 and TRBJ1-5, with 8 positions matching TRBD1. Germline CDR1 reads SQVTM; CDR2 reads ANQGSEA. The CDR3 sequence is 13 residues long. V shed 5 bases, J shed 7 bases, and the junction held 7 bases outside the gene matches. CDR3 bases: TGCAGCGTTTCGGACAGGGCAAGGCAGCCCCAGCATTTT. Translating it yields CSVSDRARQPQHF.

The chain couples TRBV18 to TRBJ2-7; D remains unclear. CDR1 is KGHSH, CDR2 LQKENI, per germline. The length of the CDR3 is 13 residues. Trimming shortened V by 6 bases and J by 6 bases, and 15 bases separated the two germline ends. For the CDR3, the DNA is TGTGCCAGCTCGTTCCTCTCTTCATCCGAGCAGTACTTC. Translated: CASSFLSSSEQYF.

In its sample, this clone was seen many times. This rearrangement joins TRBV7-9 to TRBJ2-3; 9 bases agree with TRBD2. The V gene's germline CDR1 is SEHNR and CDR2 FQNEAQ (reference sequence). The length of the CDR3 is 16 residues. Trimming at V came to 0 bases and at J to 6 bases, leaving 7 bases not matched to a gene. The CDR3 here is CASSLAFSGSKDTQYF. The CDR3 DNA follows: TGTGCCAGCAGCTTAGCGTTTAGCGGGAGTAAGGATACGCAGTATTTT.

With respect to this clone: The identical CDR3 is also encoded by other nucleotide sequences in the sample. The CDR3 region has the DNA TGTGCCATCAGTGACGGCTATAGCAATCAGCCCCAGCATTTT. Translating it yields CAISDGYSNQPQHF. The chain recombines TRBV10-3 with TRBJ1-5; D is unresolved. CDR1 ENHRY and CDR2 SYGVKD come from the germline V gene. This CDR3 is built from 14 residues. Between the trimmed V and J ends, which lost 3 bases and 0 bases, there was a span of 6 bases.

This rearrangement joins TRBV27 to TRBJ1-5; the D is unclear. Trimming took off 10 bases at V and 9 bases at J, with 16 bases between the two ends. This CDR3 is built from 12 residues. From germline, CDR1 is MNHEY and CDR2 SMNVEV (reference sequence). CDR3 region: CAIGPLSLPQHF. CDR3 bases: TGTGCCATCGGGCCGCTCAGCTTGCCCCAGCATTTT.

This chain connects TRBV11-2 to TRBJ2-7; D gene uncertain. Trimming took 4 bases from V and 3 from J, leaving 16 bases between them. Germline CDR1 SGHAT, CDR2 FQNNGV. The CDR3 is made up of 15 amino acids. CDR3 sequence reads: CASSSSGIIIYEQYF. The CDR3 coding sequence is TGTGCCAGCAGCTCCTCGGGCATAATCATCTACGAGCAGTACTTC.

Worth noting for this clone: The junction shows a germline mismatch at one end, possibly a read error. The V gene is TRBV6-6, the J gene TRBJ2-1, with a weak D call TRBD1 (6 bases). The CDR3 spans 15 residues. The germline CDR1 and CDR2 sequences are MNHNY and SVGAGI (reference sequence). CDR3 nucleotide sequence: TGTGCCAGCAGTTACTCGACTACGACAGGAGCAAAGCAGCTCTTC. Its protein product is CASSYSTTTGAKQLF.

The genes are TRBV18 and TRBJ2-7, with TRBD1 matching 12 bases. This CDR3 comprises 16 residues. The J segment lost 1 base and the V segment lost 0 bases, leaving 1 base of the junction unmatched. Germline loops: CDR1 KGHSH, CDR2 LQKENI. The CDR3 region is CASSPPGQGASYEQYF. The CDR3 bases are TGTGCCAGCTCACCACCGGGACAGGGGGCATCCTACGAGCAGTACTTC.

The table lists this clone with a few counts. The sample holds other DNA sequences that translate to the same CDR3. The chain combines TRBV20-1 with TRBJ1-2, with D hard to call. The CDR3 is 10 residues long. V lost 6 bases to trimming and J lost 3 bases, with 5 bases between them. Germline-derived CDR1 and CDR2 are DFQATT and SNEGSKA (reference sequence). The CDR3 loop reads CSAPYYGYTF. Here the CDR3 DNA reads TGCAGTGCCCCATACTATGGCTACACCTTC.

The rearrangement links TRBV28 to TRBJ1-2; D unclear. Germline V CDR1 and CDR2: MDHEN, SYDVKM. V gave up 5 bases and J gave up 4 bases, with 11 bases separating them. The CDR3 runs to 13 residues. CDR3 coding DNA: TGTGCCAGCAGTCCAGCCGACCTCTATGGCTACACCTTC. Translating gives CASSPADLYGYTF.

The chain recombines TRBV30 with TRBJ2-5, with D perhaps being TRBD1 or TRBD2 (6 bases each). Germline values: CDR1 GTSNPN, CDR2 SVGIG (reference sequence). CDR3 length: 15 amino acids. The V end was cut by 3 bases, the J end by 5 bases, with 19 bases between. The CDR3 nucleotides read TGTGCCTGGAGCGGGGGATACAGGGTGTTGGAGACCCAGTACTTC. Encoded protein: CAWSGGYRVLETQYF.

The rearrangement uses TRBV5-1 and TRBJ2-3; D unclear. CDR3 length: 14 amino acids. V was clipped by 3 bases and J by 6 bases, with 14 bases between them. Germline loops: CDR1 SGHRS, CDR2 YFSETQ. CDR3 loop: CASSSAIVTDTQYF. The CDR3 nucleotides read TGCGCCAGCAGCTCCGCAATAGTTACTGATACGCAGTATTTT.

This clone appeared a few times. The chain links TRBV19 to TRBJ1-1; TRBD1 aligns across 11 bases. Germline assignment: CDR1 LNHDA and CDR2 SQIVND (reference sequence). This CDR3 region has 15 residues. V shed 4 bases and J 1 base; nucleotides not matched to a gene: 2. The CDR3 DNA reads as TGTGCCAGTAGTAGGACAGGGGGCAGGAACACTGAAGCTTTCTTT. Translating gives CASSRTGGRNTEAFF.

The chain uses TRBV14 and TRBJ1-2, with TRBD1 identical over 7 bases. The CDR3 spans 15 residues. Germline CDR1 reads SGHDN; CDR2 reads FVKESK. Trimming at V came to 4 bases and at J to 3 bases, leaving 8 bases not matched to a gene. The CDR3 sequence: CASSPRQGMDYGYTF. CDR3 bases: TGTGCCAGCAGCCCGAGACAGGGAATGGACTATGGCTACACCTTC.